The clone carrying this TCR beta chain has only one observation. Produced via immunoSEQ multiplex PCR; TCRdb's table is partial and in-frame only. The sample consists of 150,000 to 200,000 clones, about 88% of them appearing once. There are 14 residues in the CDR3. Per germline, CDR1 ENHRY and CDR2 SYGVKD. The junction had 7 bases not matched to a gene; V was cut back by 7 bases and J by 2 bases. This sample is part of a study of blood T cell repertoires in COVID-19. The V and J genes are TRBV10-3 and TRBJ2-7; 8 positions agree with TRBD1. The material sequenced was peripheral blood. The receptor was derived from a man aged 18 to 30 who had recovered from COVID-19. CDR3 DNA: TGTGCCATCACCTCGGGACAGGCGACCTACGAGCAGTACTTC. It codes for CAITSGQATYEQYF.